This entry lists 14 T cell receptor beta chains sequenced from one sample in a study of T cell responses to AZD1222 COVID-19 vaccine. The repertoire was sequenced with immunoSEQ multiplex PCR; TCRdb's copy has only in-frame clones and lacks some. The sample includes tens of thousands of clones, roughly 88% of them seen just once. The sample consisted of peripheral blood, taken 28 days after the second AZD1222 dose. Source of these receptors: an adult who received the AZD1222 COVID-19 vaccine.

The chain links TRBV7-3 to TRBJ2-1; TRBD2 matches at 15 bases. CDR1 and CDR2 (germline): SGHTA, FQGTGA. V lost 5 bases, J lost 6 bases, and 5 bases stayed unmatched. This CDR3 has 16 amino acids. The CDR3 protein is CASSAGLAGGPNEQFF. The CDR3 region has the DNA TGTGCCAGCAGCGCGGGACTAGCGGGAGGACCCAATGAGCAGTTCTTC. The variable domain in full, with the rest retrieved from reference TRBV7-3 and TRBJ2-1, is GAGVSQTPSNKVTEKGKYVELRCDPISGHTALYWYRQSLGQGPEFLIYFQGTGAADDSGLPNDRFFAVRPEGSVSTLKIQRTERGDSAVYLCASSAGLAGGPNEQFFGPGTRLTVL.

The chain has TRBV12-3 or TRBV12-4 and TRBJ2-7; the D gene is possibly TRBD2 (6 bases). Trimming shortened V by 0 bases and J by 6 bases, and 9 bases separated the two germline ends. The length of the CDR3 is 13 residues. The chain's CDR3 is CASSLALGGEQYF. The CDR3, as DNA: TGTGCCAGCAGTTTAGCGCTCGGGGGCGAGCAGTACTTC.

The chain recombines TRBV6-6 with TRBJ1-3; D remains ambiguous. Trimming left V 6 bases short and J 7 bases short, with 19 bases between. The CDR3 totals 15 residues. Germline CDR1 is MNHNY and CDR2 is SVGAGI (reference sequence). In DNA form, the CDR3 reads TGTGCCAGCAGCCTCCGAAGGGCCCGTTGGAACACCATATATTTT. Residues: CASSLRRARWNTIYF.

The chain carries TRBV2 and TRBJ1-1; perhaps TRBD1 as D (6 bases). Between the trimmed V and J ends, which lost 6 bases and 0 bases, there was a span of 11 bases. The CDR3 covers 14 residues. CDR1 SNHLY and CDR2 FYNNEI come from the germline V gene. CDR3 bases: TGTGCCAGCAGCACTACAGGGATGAACACTGAAGCTTTCTTT. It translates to CASSTTGMNTEAFF. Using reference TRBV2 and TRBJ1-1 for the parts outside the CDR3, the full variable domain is EPEVTQTPSHQVTQMGQEVILRCVPISNHLYFYWYRQILGQKVEFLVSFYNNEISEKSEIFDDQFSVERPDGSNFTLKIRSTKLEDSAMYFCASSTTGMNTEAFFGQGTRLTVV.

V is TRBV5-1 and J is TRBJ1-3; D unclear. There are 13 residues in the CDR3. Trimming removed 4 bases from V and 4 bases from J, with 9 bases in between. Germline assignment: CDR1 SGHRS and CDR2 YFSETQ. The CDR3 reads CASSEAAGNTIYF. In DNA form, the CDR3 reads TGCGCCAGCAGCGAAGCGGCCGGAAACACCATATATTTT.

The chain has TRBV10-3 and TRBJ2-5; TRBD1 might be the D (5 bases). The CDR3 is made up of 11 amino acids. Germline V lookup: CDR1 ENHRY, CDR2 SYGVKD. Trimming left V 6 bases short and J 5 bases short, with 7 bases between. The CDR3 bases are TGTGCCATCAGCAGGGATGAGACCCAGTACTTC. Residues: CAISRDETQYF.

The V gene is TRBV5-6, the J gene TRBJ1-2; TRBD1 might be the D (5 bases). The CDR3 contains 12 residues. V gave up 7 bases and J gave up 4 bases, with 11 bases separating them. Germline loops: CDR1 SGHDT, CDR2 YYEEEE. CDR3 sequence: CASFRDAYGYTF. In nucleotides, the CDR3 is TGTGCCAGCTTCAGGGATGCCTATGGCTACACCTTC.

The CDR3 nucleotides are TGTGCCAGCAGCGTTGACAGGGGCACTGAAGCTTTCTTT. Its translation: CASSVDRGTEAFF. The chain employs TRBV7-8 and TRBJ1-1, with 8 bases that match TRBD1. V was clipped by 5 bases and J by 4 bases; unmatched bases: 3. The CDR3 has 13 residues. CDR1 is SGHVS, CDR2 FQNEAQ, per germline.

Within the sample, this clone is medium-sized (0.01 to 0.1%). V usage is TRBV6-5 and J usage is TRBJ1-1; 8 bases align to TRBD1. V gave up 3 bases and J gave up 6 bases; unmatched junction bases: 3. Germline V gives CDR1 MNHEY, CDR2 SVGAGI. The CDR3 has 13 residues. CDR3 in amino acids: CASSYTGGAEAFF. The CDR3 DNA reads TGTGCCAGCAGTTATACAGGGGGAGCTGAAGCTTTCTTT.

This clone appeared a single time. This chain's CDR3 is CASSFRAGELFF. The CDR3 coding sequence is TGCGCCAGCAGCTTCCGTGCCGGGGAGCTGTTTTTT. This chain uses TRBV5-1 with TRBJ2-2; no clear D. Germline loops: CDR1 SGHRS, CDR2 YFSETQ. The CDR3 spans 12 residues. Trimming pared 2 bases from V and 6 bases from J, leaving 5 bases between.

The CDR3 here is CASSPPGRSGNTIYF. The CDR3 region has the DNA TGTGCCAGCAGCCCCCCGGGGCGCTCTGGAAACACCATATATTTT. The rearrangement joins TRBV7-2 to TRBJ1-3; D possibly corresponds to TRBD1 (5 bases). CDR3 length equals 15 residues. Germline values: CDR1 SGHTA, CDR2 FQGNSA. Trimming removed 5 bases from V and 0 bases from J, with 11 bases in between.

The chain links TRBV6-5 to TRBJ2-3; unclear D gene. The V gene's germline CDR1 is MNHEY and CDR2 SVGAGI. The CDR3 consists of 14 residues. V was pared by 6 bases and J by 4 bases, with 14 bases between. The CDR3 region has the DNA TGTGCCAGCAGCCCCTCAAGTATCGCAGATACGCAGTATTTT. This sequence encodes CASSPSSIADTQYF.

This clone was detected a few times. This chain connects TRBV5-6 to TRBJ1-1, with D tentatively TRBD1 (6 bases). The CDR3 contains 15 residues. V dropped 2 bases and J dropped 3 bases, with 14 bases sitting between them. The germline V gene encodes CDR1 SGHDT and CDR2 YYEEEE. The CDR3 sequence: CASSFRGLKDTEAFF. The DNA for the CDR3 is TGTGCCAGCAGCTTCCGGGGGCTGAAGGACACTGAAGCTTTCTTT.

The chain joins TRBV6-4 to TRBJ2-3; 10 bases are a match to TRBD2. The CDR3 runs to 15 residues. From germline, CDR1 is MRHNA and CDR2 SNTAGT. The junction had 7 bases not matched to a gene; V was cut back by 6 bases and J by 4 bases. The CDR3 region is CASRFSGGSSDTQYF. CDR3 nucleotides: TGTGCCAGCAGATTTAGCGGGGGGAGTTCAGATACGCAGTATTTT.